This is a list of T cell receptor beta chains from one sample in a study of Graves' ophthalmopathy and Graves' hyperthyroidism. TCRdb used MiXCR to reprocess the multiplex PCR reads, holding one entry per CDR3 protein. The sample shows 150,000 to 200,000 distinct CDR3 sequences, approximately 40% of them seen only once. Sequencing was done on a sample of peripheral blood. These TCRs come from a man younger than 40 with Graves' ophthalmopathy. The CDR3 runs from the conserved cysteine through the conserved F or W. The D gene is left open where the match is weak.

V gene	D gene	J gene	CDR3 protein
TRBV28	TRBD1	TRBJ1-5	CASSPVQGNNQPQHF
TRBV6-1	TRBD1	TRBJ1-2	CATGTVYTF
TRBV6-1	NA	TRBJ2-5	CASRNPPETQYF
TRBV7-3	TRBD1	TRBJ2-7	CASSPGQGAWFEQYF
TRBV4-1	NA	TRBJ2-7	CASSQETGDRYEQYF
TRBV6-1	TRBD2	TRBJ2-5	CASRGTSLNQETQYF
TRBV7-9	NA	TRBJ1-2	CASSFSSNRAGYTF
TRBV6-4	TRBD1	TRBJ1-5	CASSHRDRQYSNQPQHF
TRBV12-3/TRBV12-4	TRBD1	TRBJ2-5	CASRTGLETQYF
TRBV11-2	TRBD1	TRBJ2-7	CASSLDRDRVALEQYF
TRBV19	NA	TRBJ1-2	CASAFYGYTF
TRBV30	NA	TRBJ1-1	CAWNRGNTEAFF
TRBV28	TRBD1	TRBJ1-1	CASSVDRPNTEAFF
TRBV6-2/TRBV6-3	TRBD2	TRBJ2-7	CASSYSAGLAGVSYEQYF